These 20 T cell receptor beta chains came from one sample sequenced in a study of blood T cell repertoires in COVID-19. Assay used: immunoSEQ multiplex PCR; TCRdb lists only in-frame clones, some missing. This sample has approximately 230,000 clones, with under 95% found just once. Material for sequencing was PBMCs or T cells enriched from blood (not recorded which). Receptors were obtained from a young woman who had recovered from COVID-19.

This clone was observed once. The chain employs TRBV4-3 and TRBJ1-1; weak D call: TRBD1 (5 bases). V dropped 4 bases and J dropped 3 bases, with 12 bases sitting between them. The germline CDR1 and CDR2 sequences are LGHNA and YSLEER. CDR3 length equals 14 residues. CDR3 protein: CASSPGAGHTEAFF. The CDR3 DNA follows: TGCGCCAGCAGCCCTGGCGCAGGGCACACTGAAGCTTTCTTT.

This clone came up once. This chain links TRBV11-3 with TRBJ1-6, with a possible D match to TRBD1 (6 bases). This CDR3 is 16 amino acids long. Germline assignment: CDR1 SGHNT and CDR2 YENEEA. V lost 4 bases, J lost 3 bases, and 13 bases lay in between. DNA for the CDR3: TGTGCCAGCAGCTCCACCTGGACAGACTATAATTCACCCCTCCACTTT. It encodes CASSSTWTDYNSPLHF.

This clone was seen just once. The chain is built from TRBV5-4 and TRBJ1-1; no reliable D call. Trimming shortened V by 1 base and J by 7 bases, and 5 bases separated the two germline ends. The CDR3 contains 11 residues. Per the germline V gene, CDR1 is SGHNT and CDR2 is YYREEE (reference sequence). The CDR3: CASSLNGEAFF. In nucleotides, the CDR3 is TGTGCCAGCAGCTTGAACGGTGAAGCTTTCTTT.

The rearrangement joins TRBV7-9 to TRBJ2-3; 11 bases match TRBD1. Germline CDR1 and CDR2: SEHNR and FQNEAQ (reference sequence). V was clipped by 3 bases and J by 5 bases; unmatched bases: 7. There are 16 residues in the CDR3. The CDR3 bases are TGTGCCAGCAGCTTTACGGACAGGGGGCATAAAGATACGCAGTATTTT. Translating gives CASSFTDRGHKDTQYF.

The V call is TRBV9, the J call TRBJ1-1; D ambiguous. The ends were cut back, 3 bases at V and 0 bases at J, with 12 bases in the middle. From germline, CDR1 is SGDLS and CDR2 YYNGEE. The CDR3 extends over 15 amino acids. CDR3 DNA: TGTGCCAGCAGCGCGGATGGGCACATGAACACTGAAGCTTTCTTT. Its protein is CASSADGHMNTEAFF.

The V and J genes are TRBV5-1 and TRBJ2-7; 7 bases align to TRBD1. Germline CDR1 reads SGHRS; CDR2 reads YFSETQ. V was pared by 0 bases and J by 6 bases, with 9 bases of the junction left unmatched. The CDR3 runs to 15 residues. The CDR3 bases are TGCGCCAGCAGCTTGGCCGACAGGGAAGGTGGCGAGCAGTACTTC. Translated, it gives CASSLADREGGEQYF. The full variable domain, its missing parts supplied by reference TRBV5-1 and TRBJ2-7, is KAGVTQTPRYLIKTRGQQVTLSCSPISGHRSVSWYQQTPGQGLQFLFEYFSETQRNKGNFPGRFSGRQFSNSRSEMNVSTLELGDSALYLCASSLADREGGEQYFGPGTRLTVT.

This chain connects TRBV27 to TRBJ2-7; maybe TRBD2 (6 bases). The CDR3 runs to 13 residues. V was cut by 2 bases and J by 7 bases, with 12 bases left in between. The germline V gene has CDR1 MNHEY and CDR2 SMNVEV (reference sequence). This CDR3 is CASSLVRGGEQYF. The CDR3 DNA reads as TGTGCCAGCAGTTTAGTGCGGGGTGGTGAGCAGTACTTC.

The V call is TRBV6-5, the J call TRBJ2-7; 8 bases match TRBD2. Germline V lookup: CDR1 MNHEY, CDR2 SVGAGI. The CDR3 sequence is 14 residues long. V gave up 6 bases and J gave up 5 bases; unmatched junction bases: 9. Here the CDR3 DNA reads TGTGCCAGCAGAACCGGGACTAGTCCCCACGAGCAGTACTTC. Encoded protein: CASRTGTSPHEQYF.

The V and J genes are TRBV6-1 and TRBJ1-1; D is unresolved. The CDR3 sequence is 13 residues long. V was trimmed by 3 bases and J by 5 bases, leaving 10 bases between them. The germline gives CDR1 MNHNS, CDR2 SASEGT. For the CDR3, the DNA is TGTGCCAGCAGTGAGCATGGGCCGACTGAAGCTTTCTTT. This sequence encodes CASSEHGPTEAFF.

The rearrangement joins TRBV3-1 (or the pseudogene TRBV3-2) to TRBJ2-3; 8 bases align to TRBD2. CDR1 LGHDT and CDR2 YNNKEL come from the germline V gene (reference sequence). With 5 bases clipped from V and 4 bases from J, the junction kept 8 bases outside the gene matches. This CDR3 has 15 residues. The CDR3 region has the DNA TGTGCCAGCAGCTTCGCAGCGGGAGTCTCAGATACGCAGTATTTT. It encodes CASSFAAGVSDTQYF.

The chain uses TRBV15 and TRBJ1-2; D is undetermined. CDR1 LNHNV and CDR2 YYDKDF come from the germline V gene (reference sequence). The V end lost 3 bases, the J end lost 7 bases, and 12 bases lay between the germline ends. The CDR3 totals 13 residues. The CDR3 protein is CATSRITERGYTF. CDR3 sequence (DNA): TGTGCCACCAGCAGGATTACTGAGCGTGGCTACACCTTC.

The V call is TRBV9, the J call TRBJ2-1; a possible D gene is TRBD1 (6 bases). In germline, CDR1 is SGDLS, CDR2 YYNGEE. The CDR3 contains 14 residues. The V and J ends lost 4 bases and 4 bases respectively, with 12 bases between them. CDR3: CASSSRDIYNEQFF. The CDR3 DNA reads TGTGCCAGCAGCTCCCGGGACATTTACAATGAGCAGTTCTTC.

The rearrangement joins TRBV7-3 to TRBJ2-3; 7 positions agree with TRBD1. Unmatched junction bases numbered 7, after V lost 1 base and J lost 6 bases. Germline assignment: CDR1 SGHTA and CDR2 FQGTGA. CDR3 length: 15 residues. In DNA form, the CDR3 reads TGTGCCAGCAGCTTAATTTCAGGGGGAAAGGATACGCAGTATTTT. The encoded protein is CASSLISGGKDTQYF.

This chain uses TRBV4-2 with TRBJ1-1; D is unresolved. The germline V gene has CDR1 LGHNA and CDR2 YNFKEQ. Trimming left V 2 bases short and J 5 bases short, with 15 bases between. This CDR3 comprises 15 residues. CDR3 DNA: TGTGCCAGCAGCCAATCCCCGGTCGGTAAGACTGAAGCTTTCTTT. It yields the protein CASSQSPVGKTEAFF.

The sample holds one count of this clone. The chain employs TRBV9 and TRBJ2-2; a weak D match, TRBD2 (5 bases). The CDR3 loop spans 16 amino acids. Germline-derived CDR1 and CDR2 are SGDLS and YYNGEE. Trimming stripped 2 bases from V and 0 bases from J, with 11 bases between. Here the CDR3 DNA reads TGTGCCAGCAGCGTTACCAGCGGTGCGAACACCGGGGAGCTGTTTTTT. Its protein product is CASSVTSGANTGELFF. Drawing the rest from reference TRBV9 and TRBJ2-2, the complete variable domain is DSGVTQTPKHLITATGQRVTLRCSPRSGDLSVYWYQQSLDQGLQFLIQYYNGEERAKGNILERFSAQQFPDLHSELNLSSLELGDSALYFCASSVTSGANTGELFFGEGSRLTVL.

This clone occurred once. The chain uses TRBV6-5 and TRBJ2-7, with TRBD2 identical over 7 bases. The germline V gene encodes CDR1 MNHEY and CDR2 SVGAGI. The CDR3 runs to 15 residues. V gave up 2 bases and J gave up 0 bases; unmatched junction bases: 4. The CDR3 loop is CASSYSASGSYEQYF. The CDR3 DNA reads TGTGCCAGCAGTTACAGTGCTAGCGGCTCCTACGAGCAGTACTTC.

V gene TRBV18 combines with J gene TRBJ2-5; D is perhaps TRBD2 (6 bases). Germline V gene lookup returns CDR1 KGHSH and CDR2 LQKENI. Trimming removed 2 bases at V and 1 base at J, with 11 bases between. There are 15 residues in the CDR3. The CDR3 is CASSPGGRVQETQYF. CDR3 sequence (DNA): TGTGCCAGCTCACCAGGGGGGAGAGTCCAAGAGACCCAGTACTTC. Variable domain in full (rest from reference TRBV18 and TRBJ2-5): NAGVMQNPRHLVRRRGQEARLRCSPMKGHSHVYWYRQLPEEGLKFMVYLQKENIIDESGMPKERFSAEFPKEGPSILRIQQVVRGDSAAYFCASSPGGRVQETQYFGPGTRLLVL.

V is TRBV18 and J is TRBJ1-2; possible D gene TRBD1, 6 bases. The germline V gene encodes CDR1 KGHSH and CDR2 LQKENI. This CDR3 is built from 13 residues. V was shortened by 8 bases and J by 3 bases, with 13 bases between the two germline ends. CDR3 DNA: TGTGCCAGCAGACAGGATAAATACTATGGCTACACCTTC. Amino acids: CASRQDKYYGYTF.

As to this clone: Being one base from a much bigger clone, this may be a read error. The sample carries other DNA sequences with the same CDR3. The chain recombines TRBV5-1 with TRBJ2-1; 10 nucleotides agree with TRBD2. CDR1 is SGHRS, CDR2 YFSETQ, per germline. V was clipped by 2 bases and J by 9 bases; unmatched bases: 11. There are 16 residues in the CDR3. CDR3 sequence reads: CASSLGSSGSGSEQFF. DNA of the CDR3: TGCGCCAGCAGCTTAGGGTCTAGCGGGAGTGGGAGTGAGCAGTTCTTC.

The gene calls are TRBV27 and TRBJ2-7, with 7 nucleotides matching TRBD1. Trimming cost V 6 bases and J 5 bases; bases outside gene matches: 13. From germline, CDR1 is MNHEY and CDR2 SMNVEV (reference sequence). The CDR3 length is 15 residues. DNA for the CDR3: TGTGCCAGCAGGGTAGGCCGGACAGGTTCCCACGAGCAGTACTTC. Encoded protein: CASRVGRTGSHEQYF.